A single sample is the source of the 2 T cell receptor beta chains below, sequenced in a study of blood T cell repertoires in COVID-19. Generated by immunoSEQ multiplex PCR, the TCRdb table keeps only in-frame clones and is missing some. The sample holds just over 650,000 clones, about 87% seen once. The sequenced material came from peripheral blood. These receptors were taken from a woman aged 18-29 years with acute or convalescent COVID-19.

The V gene is TRBV19, the J gene TRBJ2-5, with 7 bases matching TRBD1. Germline CDR1 is LNHDA and CDR2 is SQIVND (reference sequence). The CDR3 runs to 16 residues. V shed 1 base and J 4 bases; nucleotides not matched to a gene: 9. CDR3 in amino acids: CASSIGRQGLVETQYF. In nucleotides, the CDR3 is TGTGCCAGTAGTATAGGGCGACAGGGTTTGGTAGAGACCCAGTACTTC.

This chain uses TRBV11-2 with TRBJ2-7; D is perhaps TRBD1 (6 bases). Germline CDR1 and CDR2: SGHAT and FQNNGV. The CDR3 is 14 amino acids. The ends were cut back, 5 bases at V and 3 bases at J, with 14 bases in the middle. CDR3 coding DNA: TGTGCCAGCAGCGGCCACAGGGTCCGCTACGAGCAGTACTTC. Its translation is CASSGHRVRYEQYF.